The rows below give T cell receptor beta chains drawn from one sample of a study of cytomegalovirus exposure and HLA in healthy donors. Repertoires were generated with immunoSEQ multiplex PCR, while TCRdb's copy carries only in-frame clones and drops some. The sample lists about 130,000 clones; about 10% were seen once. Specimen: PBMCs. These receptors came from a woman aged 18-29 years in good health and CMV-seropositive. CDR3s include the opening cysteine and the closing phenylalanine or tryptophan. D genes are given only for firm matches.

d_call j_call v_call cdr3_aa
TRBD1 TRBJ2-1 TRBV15 CATSTRTGAGNEQFF
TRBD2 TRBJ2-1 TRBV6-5 CASSYQREYNEQFF
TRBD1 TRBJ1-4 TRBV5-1 CASSSQGAANEKLFF
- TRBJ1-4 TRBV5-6 CASSLVGGTRDEKLFF
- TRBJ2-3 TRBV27 CASSFPADTQYF
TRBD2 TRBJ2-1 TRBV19 CASRAGGTITSGRTEQFF
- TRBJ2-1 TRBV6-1 CASSRATGGIEQFF
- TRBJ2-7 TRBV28 CASSLPPGLGMGEQYF
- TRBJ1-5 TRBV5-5 CASSLRRAGQPQHF
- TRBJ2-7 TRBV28 CASSYNSYEQYF
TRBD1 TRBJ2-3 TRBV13 CASSFSGPGGFTDTQYF
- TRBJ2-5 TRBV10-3 CATRRGNQETQYF
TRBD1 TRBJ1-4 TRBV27 CASRSGQGALEKLFF
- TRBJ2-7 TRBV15 CATSRHEGAYEQYF
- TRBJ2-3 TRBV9 CASSAGVMGTDTQYF
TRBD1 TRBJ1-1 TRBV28 CASSARQGATEAFF
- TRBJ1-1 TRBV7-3 CASSTGNAEAFF
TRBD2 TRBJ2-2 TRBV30 CAWTKPGLAMNTGELFF
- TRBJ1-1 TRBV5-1 CASSLAPLITEAFF
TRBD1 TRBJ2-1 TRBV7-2 CASSSIGTDNEQFF
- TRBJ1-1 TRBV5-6 CASSLGEAAEAFF
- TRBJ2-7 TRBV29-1 CSVVDESGERYEQYF
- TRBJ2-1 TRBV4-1 CASSPSMKGASYNEQFF
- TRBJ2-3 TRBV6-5 CASSKDSPSTDTQYF
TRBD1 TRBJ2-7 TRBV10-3 CAISLGQGETRFF
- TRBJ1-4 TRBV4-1 CASSQATGRLEKLFF
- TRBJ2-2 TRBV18 CASSPLSNTGELFF
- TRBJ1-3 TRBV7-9 CASPEDTIYF
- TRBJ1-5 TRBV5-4 CASSMGGGIVDQPQHF
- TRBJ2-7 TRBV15 CATSRGGGIGNEQYF
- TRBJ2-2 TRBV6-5 CASSSDYNTGELFF
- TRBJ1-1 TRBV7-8 CASSLVTGTEAFF
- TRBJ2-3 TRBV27 CASSQGTIETDTQYF
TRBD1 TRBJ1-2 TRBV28 CASTDRALGYTF
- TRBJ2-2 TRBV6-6 CASSYSFGGHGELFF
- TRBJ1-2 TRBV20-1 CSARGAGGYTF
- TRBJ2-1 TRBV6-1 CASSVTYNEQFF
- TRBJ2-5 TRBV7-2 CASSFPPLSAQYF
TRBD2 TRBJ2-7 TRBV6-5 CASALAGGVYAQYF
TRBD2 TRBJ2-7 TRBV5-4 CASTLTAGGRSSYEQYF